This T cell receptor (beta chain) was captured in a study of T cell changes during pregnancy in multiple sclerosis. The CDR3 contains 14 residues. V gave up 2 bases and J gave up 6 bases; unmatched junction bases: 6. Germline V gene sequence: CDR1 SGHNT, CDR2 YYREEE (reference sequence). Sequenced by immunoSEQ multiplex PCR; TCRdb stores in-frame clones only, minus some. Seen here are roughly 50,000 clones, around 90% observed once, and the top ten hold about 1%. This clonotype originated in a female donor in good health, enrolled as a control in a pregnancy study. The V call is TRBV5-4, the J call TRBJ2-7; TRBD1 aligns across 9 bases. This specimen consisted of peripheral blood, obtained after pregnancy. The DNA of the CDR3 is TGTGCCAGCAGCTTCGGACAGGGGCCGCTCGAGCAGTACTTC. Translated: CASSFGQGPLEQYF.